This T cell receptor (beta chain) was retrieved from a study of cytomegalovirus exposure and HLA in healthy donors. Study observations and caveats: Later analysis identified a missense DCLRE1C variant that was linked to TCR beta V- and J-gene trimming. Within an earlier analysis, most TCR beta V segments proved productive either about 90% or about 30% of the time. Reportedly, fewer N-insertions than the approximately 690-donor mean appeared in an Asian-associated ancestry cluster in a later analysis.

Comments on this clone: Its antigen is still unknown.

This CDR3 comprises 14 residues. Per the germline V gene, CDR1 is MNHEY and CDR2 is SVGAGI. V was shortened by 4 bases and J by 1 base, with 8 bases between the two germline ends. Amplification used 60 Vbeta primers and 13 Jbeta primers. The data were produced by immunoSEQ multiplex PCR, yet TCRdb's version contains in-frame clones alone and is incomplete. The data contain about 150,000 clones, roughly 70% of them singletons. This chain joins TRBV6-5 and TRBJ1-3; D is undetermined. Sequencing used PBMCs. The TCR was taken from a man aged 60 to 69 in good health and CMV-seronegative. Written as DNA, the CDR3 is TGTGCCAGCAGTTCCCTTAATTCTGGAAACACCATATATTTT. This sequence encodes CASSSLNSGNTIYF.